Following are 12 T cell receptor beta chains from one sample sequenced in a study of cytotoxic CD8 clonotypes in ibrutinib-treated CLL. TCRdb's table, derived via immunoSEQ multiplex PCR, lists solely in-frame clones and lacks some. The top ten hold about 29% of the sample, which has 23,000 or so clones, roughly 68% seen once. The sequences come from PBMCs, collected after 24 months of ibrutinib treatment. Receptor source: a human donor with chronic lymphocytic leukemia.

The chain couples TRBV9 to TRBJ1-1; no clear D gene. V lost 2 bases and J lost 0, with 5 bases in between. This CDR3 has 13 amino acids. The germline V gene encodes CDR1 SGDLS and CDR2 YYNGEE. The CDR3 reads CASSVQVNTEAFF. The DNA of the CDR3 is TGTGCCAGCAGCGTGCAAGTGAACACTGAAGCTTTCTTT.

This clone was seen a few times. The genes are TRBV27 and TRBJ1-6; D is ambiguous. Germline V gives CDR1 MNHEY, CDR2 SMNVEV (reference sequence). This CDR3 is 13 amino acids long. V was cut by 0 bases and J by 8 bases, with 5 bases left in between. CDR3 region: CASSLSMDSPLHF. The CDR3 DNA sequence: TGTGCCAGCAGTTTATCGATGGATTCACCCCTCCACTTT.

The V and J genes are TRBV7-9 and TRBJ2-3, with D unresolved. Trimming stripped 5 bases from V and 2 bases from J, with 2 bases between. Germline CDR1 SEHNR, CDR2 FQNEAQ (reference sequence). This CDR3 region has 11 residues. This CDR3 reads CASSNTDTQYF. The CDR3 DNA follows: TGTGCCAGCAGCAACACAGATACGCAGTATTTT.

DNA for the CDR3: TGTGCCATCAGTGCCTGGGGGCAGAACACTGAAGCTTTCTTT. It encodes CAISAWGQNTEAFF. This chain uses TRBV10-3 with TRBJ1-1; D perhaps matches TRBD1 (6 bases). The CDR3 spans 14 residues. V lost 4 bases and J 1 base, leaving 10 bases between the germline ends. CDR1 is ENHRY, CDR2 SYGVKD, per germline.

The chain combines TRBV11-2 with TRBJ2-7; D possibly uses TRBD1 or TRBD2 (6 bases each). The germline V gene has CDR1 SGHAT and CDR2 FQNNGV. Trimming cost V 5 bases and J 10 bases, with 15 bases left between them. The CDR3 runs 12 residues. This CDR3 reads CASSHRAGSQYF. CDR3 nucleotides: TGTGCCAGCAGCCACAGGGCCGGGAGCCAGTACTTC. Complete variable domain (other parts from reference TRBV11-2 and TRBJ2-7): EAGVAQSPRYKIIEKRQSVAFWCNPISGHATLYWYQQILGQGPKLLIQFQNNGVVDDSQLPKDRFSAERLKGVDSTLKIQPAKLEDSAVYLCASSHRAGSQYFGPGTRLTVT.

The chain employs TRBV7-9 and TRBJ1-2, with 7 nucleotides matching TRBD1. This CDR3 is 15 amino acids long. V was clipped by 0 bases and J by 5 bases; unmatched bases: 6. Germline V gene sequence: CDR1 SEHNR, CDR2 FQNEAQ (reference sequence). CDR3 sequence reads: CASSLAGQALYGYTF. For the CDR3, the DNA is TGTGCCAGCAGCTTAGCCGGACAGGCTCTATATGGCTACACCTTC.

The table lists this clone with a few counts. The chain uses TRBV7-1 and TRBJ1-1; D is uncertain. TRBV7-1 is noted as an ORF with a role that remains uncertain. The ends were cut back, 5 bases at V and 2 bases at J, with 15 bases in the middle. The CDR3 spans 15 residues. The CDR3 DNA follows: TGTGCCAGCAGCAGGACCCGAAGCGATAACACTGAAGCTTTCTTT. It encodes CASSRTRSDNTEAFF.

The chain uses TRBV4-2 and TRBJ2-2; TRBD1 aligns across 7 bases. The CDR3 loop spans 15 amino acids. V was pared by 2 bases and J by 1 base, with 1 base of the junction left unmatched. Per germline, CDR1 LGHNA and CDR2 YNFKEQ. CDR3 in amino acids: CASSQRTGNTGELFF. The CDR3 DNA sequence: TGTGCCAGCAGCCAACGGACAGGGAACACCGGGGAGCTGTTTTTT.

The chain is built from TRBV11-2 and TRBJ2-1; the match to TRBD2 covers 14 bases. The CDR3 spans 17 residues. V shed 1 base, J shed 3 bases, and the junction held 2 bases outside the gene matches. The germline gives CDR1 SGHAT, CDR2 FQNNGV. The CDR3 region is CASSLVGTSGGYNEQFF. CDR3 nucleotide sequence: TGTGCCAGCAGCTTAGTTGGGACTAGCGGGGGCTACAATGAGCAGTTCTTC.

This rearrangement joins TRBV15 to TRBJ2-7; 16 bases line up with TRBD2. Unmatched junction bases numbered 8, after V lost 3 bases and J lost 0 bases. The CDR3 covers 19 residues. Per germline, CDR1 LNHNV and CDR2 YYDKDF (reference sequence). The CDR3 loop is CATSSKGLAGGRTSYEQYF. CDR3 DNA: TGTGCCACCAGCAGCAAGGGACTAGCGGGGGGGAGAACCTCCTACGAGCAGTACTTC.

The chain joins TRBV29-1 to TRBJ1-1; D uncertain. Per germline, CDR1 SQVTM and CDR2 ANQGSEA. This CDR3 region has 12 residues. The ends were cut back, 4 bases at V and 0 bases at J, with 6 bases in the middle. CDR3 sequence reads: CSVAPLNTEAFF. The CDR3 DNA reads as TGCAGCGTTGCACCTTTGAACACTGAAGCTTTCTTT.

This clone was recorded only once. The genes are TRBV28 and TRBJ2-2; no definite D call. The CDR3 is 13 amino acids. Germline CDR1 is MDHEN and CDR2 is SYDVKM. The V and J ends lost 8 bases and 4 bases respectively, with 11 bases between them. As DNA, the CDR3 is TGTGCCAGCGAGAGAACCACCACCGGGGAGCTGTTTTTT. Protein product: CASERTTTGELFF.